This TCR beta chain is drawn from a study of T-cell memory formation after mild COVID-19. The ends were cut back, 2 bases at V and 4 bases at J, with 18 bases in the middle. CDR3 length equals 17 residues. Germline V gene lookup returns CDR1 LGHNA and CDR2 YNFKEQ. Using constant-segment primers, 5'RACE produced TCR alpha and TCR beta cDNA libraries carrying sample barcodes and UMIs. TCRdb called the 5' RACE reads again in MiXCR, with one record for every CDR3 protein. The repertoire holds roughly 550,000 distinct CDR3 sequences, with around 21% as singletons. The table lists this clonotype with a few counts.

The rearrangement uses TRBV4-2 and TRBJ2-1; TRBD1 might be the D (5 bases). Sequences were obtained from PBMCs or a T cell subset sorted from them (not recorded which). The sequence was obtained from an adult woman who had mild COVID-19 (a few samples of this study predate the infection). Cell type and time point are not known. The CDR3 region is CASSQLTGARAYNEQFF. The CDR3, as DNA: TGTGCCAGCAGCCAACTCACTGGGGCCCGTGCGTACAATGAGCAGTTCTTC.